This passage covers 10 T cell receptor beta chains from one sample sequenced in a study of OX40 agonist ivuxolimab in advanced cancers. The data were produced by immunoSEQ multiplex PCR, yet TCRdb's version contains in-frame clones alone and is incomplete. The sample comprises under 70,000 clones, approximately 86% of which are singletons, and about 12% rests with the top ten. The starting material was CD4+ or CD8+ T cells sorted from blood, obtained in a trial of the OX40 agonist ivuxolimab. These receptors came from an adult with an advanced solid tumor such as melanoma, head and neck, liver or kidney cancer.

Only a few counts were recorded for this clone. The gene calls are TRBV7-9 and TRBJ1-2; D is perhaps TRBD1 (5 bases). Germline V gene sequence: CDR1 SEHNR, CDR2 FQNEAQ (reference sequence). V lost 4 bases to trimming and J lost 6 bases, with 15 bases between them. The CDR3 sequence is 14 residues long. CDR3 region: CASSSDMGIDGYTF. DNA for the CDR3: TGTGCCAGCAGCTCGGACATGGGGATAGATGGCTACACCTTC. Full variable domain (outside the CDR3, taken from reference TRBV7-9 and TRBJ1-2): DTGVSQNPRHKITKRGQNVTFRCDPISEHNRLYWYRQTLGQGPEFLTYFQNEAQLEKSRLLSDRFSAERPKGSFSTLEIQRTEQGDSAMYLCASSSDMGIDGYTFGSGTRLTVV.

A single count supports this clone. This chain uses TRBV28 with TRBJ2-1; D perhaps matches TRBD1 (5 bases). The germline V gene encodes CDR1 MDHEN and CDR2 SYDVKM. The CDR3 has 16 residues. V shed 6 bases and J shed 0 bases, with 15 bases lying between them. CDR3 sequence reads: CASRFLTEDSYNEQFF. In DNA form, the CDR3 reads TGTGCCAGCAGGTTCTTGACAGAAGACTCCTACAATGAGCAGTTCTTC.

The rearrangement links TRBV5-8 to TRBJ1-2; D possibly corresponds to TRBD1 (6 bases). The CDR3 runs 14 residues. The ends were cut back, 0 bases at V and 4 bases at J, with 10 bases in the middle. CDR1 and CDR2 (germline): SGHTS, YDEGEE. CDR3 loop: CASSLEAGVYGYTF. CDR3 DNA sequence: TGTGCCAGCAGCTTGGAGGCAGGGGTCTATGGCTACACCTTC.

In its sample, this clone was seen once. V is TRBV27 and J is TRBJ1-5; a possible D gene is TRBD1 (6 bases). V was trimmed by 2 bases and J by 4 bases, leaving 9 bases between them. The CDR3 extends over 14 amino acids. Germline assignment: CDR1 MNHEY and CDR2 SMNVEV (reference sequence). The CDR3 DNA follows: TGTGCCAGCAGTTTAGTAAGGGGGAATCAGCCCCAGCATTTT. Protein product: CASSLVRGNQPQHF.

The chain recombines TRBV7-9 with TRBJ2-7; D gene unclear. The V end was cut by 1 base, the J end by 3 bases, with 7 bases between. The CDR3 spans 13 residues. The germline CDR1 and CDR2 sequences are SEHNR and FQNEAQ (reference sequence). CDR3 bases: TGTGCCAGCAGCTTAGGCGCCCTCTACGAGCAGTACTTC. Translating gives CASSLGALYEQYF.

A single count supports this clone. The V and J genes are TRBV4-1 and TRBJ1-2; no clear D gene. Germline V gives CDR1 MGHRA, CDR2 YSYEKL. Trimming cost V 3 bases and J 7 bases, with 15 bases left between them. The CDR3 totals 14 residues. CDR3 nucleotides: TGCGCCAGCAGCCACACTCTCAGAGTCGGTGGCTACACCTTC. Residues: CASSHTLRVGGYTF.

The gene calls are TRBV4-1 and TRBJ2-7; D could derive from TRBD1 or TRBD2 (6 bases each). Germline CDR1 is MGHRA and CDR2 is YSYEKL. The CDR3 loop spans 16 amino acids. V lost 4 bases, J lost 1 base, and 17 bases lay in between. DNA of the CDR3: TGCGCCAGCAGCCCGCATGGGGGGCTCCCATCCTACGAGCAGTACTTC. Encoded protein: CASSPHGGLPSYEQYF.

CDR3 protein: CASSVYDTPDYEQYF. The CDR3 DNA is TGTGCCAGCAGCGTCTACGACACTCCGGACTACGAGCAGTACTTC. This chain links TRBV9 with TRBJ2-7; D is uncertain. This CDR3 spans 15 amino acids. Germline V gives CDR1 SGDLS, CDR2 YYNGEE. V was cut by 2 bases and J by 3 bases, with 15 bases left in between.

The rearrangement uses TRBV11-2 and TRBJ2-1; D is tentatively TRBD1 or TRBD2 (5 bases each). There are 16 residues in the CDR3. The germline V and J ends were trimmed by 5 bases and 2 bases, with 16 bases remaining between them. From germline, CDR1 is SGHAT and CDR2 FQNNGV. CDR3 bases: TGTGCCAGCAGCCTACTGTCGGGGCCAGCCTACAATGAGCAGTTCTTC. This sequence encodes CASSLLSGPAYNEQFF.

The V gene is TRBV19, the J gene TRBJ1-4, with D perhaps matching TRBD1 (5 bases). The germline V gene encodes CDR1 LNHDA and CDR2 SQIVND (reference sequence). The CDR3 loop spans 16 amino acids. The V and J ends lost 3 bases and 4 bases respectively, with 15 bases between them. CDR3 nucleotide sequence: TGTGCCAGTAGTATCGTCTTGGGACGGATTAATGAAAAACTGTTTTTT. Its protein product is CASSIVLGRINEKLFF.